This TCR beta chain was identified in a study of T cell clonotyping in hematopoietic cell transplantation. The table came from immunoSEQ multiplex PCR; TCRdb's copy has only in-frame clones and leaves some out. The sample contains 16,000 or so clones, 93% of which appear only once. The sample's time point: recipient sample about 28 days before transplant, after cytoreduction. The sequence derives from a man aged 18 to 29 with biphenotypic leukemia. Some clones in this sample may be carry-over from other donors' samples. The starting material was peripheral blood mononuclear cells, obtained before stem cell transplant.

CDR3: CASSGPRHNSPLHF. The CDR3 DNA is TGTGCCAGCAGCGGACCTCGGCATAATTCACCCCTCCACTTT. This chain connects TRBV6-5 to TRBJ1-6, with unresolved D. Trimming removed 6 bases from V and 5 bases from J, with 11 bases in between. Per germline, CDR1 MNHEY and CDR2 SVGAGI. This CDR3 contains 14 residues.